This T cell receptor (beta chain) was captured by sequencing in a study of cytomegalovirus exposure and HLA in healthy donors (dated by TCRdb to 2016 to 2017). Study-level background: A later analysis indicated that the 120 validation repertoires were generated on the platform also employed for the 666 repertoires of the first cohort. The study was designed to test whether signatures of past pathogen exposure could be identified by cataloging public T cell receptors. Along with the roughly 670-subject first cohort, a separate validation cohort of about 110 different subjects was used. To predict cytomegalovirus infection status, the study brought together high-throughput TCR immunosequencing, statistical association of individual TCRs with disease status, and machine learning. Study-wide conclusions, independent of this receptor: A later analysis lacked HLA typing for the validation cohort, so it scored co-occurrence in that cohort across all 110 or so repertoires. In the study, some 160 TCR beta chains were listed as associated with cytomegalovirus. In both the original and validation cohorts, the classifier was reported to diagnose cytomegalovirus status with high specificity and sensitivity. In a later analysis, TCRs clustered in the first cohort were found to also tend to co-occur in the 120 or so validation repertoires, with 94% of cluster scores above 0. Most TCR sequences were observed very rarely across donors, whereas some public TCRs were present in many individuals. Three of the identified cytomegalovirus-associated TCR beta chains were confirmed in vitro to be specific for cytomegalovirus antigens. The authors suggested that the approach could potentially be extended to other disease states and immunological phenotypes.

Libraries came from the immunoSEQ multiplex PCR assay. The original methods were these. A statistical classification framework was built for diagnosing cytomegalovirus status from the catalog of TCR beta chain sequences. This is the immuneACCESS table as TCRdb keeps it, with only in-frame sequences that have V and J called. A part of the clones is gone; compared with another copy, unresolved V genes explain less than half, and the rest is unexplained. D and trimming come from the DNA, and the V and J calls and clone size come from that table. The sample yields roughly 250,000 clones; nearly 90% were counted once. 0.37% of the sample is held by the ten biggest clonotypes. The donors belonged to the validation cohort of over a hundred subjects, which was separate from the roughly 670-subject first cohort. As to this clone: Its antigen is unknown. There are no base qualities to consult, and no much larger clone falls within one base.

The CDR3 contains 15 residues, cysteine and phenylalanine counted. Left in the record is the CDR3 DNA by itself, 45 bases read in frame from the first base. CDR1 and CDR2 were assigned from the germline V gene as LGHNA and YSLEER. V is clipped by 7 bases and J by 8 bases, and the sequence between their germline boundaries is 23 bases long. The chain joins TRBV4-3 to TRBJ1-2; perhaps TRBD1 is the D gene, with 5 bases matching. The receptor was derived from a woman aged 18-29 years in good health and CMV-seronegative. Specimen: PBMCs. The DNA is TGCGCCAGCACCACAAAGCCAGGGTCTCAGGAAGGCTACACCTTC. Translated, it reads CASTTKPGSQEGYTF.